Listed here are 20 T cell receptor beta chains from one sample, sequenced in a study of regulatory T cells in long-lasting Graves disease. Investigators prepared the TCR beta libraries by applying iRepertoire HTBI primers and Arm-PCR of CDR3 regions. MiXCR, applied by TCRdb to the multiplex PCR reads, yields one record per CDR3 protein. The table includes 530,000 or so distinct CDR3 sequences, about 13% detected once. Time point given: newly diagnosed GD, antithyroid drugs for less than 3 months. Generation of the TCR library employed RNA extracted from PBMCs. These same records also appear under a second study, on T cells in Graves' hyperthyroidism and ophthalmopathy.

This specimen was peripheral blood mononuclear cells (PBMCs), taken at new diagnosis, from a patient treated with antithyroid drugs. The receptors stem from a man aged 25 to 40 with Graves disease.

This clonotype was found a few times. CDR3 residues: CATSRGRVDIQYF. The CDR3 coding sequence is TGTGCCACCAGCAGAGGAAGGGTAGACATTCAGTACTTC. The genes are TRBV15 and TRBJ2-4; D gene unclear. There are 13 residues in the CDR3. Germline-derived CDR1 and CDR2 are LNHNV and YYDKDF (reference sequence). Trimming shortened V by 1 base and J by 8 bases, and 9 bases separated the two germline ends.

This clonotype was observed at least ten times. This chain links TRBV10-3 with TRBJ2-7; D uncertain. V shed 0 bases and J shed 2 bases, with 11 bases lying between them. The CDR3 consists of 15 residues. The germline V gene encodes CDR1 ENHRY and CDR2 SYGVKD. The CDR3 protein is CAISESLADPYEQYF. In DNA, the CDR3 is TGTGCCATCAGTGAGTCTCTGGCCGACCCCTACGAGCAGTACTTC.

In this sample, this clonotype turned up a few times. This chain connects TRBV3-1 to TRBJ2-7, with 7 positions matching TRBD2. The ends lost 1 base at V and 7 bases at J; junction bases unmatched: 10. This CDR3 region has 15 residues. In germline, CDR1 is LGHDT, CDR2 YNNKEL (reference sequence). CDR3 sequence: CASSQAGEGSGEQYF. Here the CDR3 DNA reads TGTGCCAGCAGCCAAGCGGGGGAGGGTAGTGGGGAGCAGTACTTC.

The chain has TRBV2 and TRBJ1-6, with 10 bases matching TRBD1. Germline values: CDR1 SNHLY, CDR2 FYNNEI. J gave up 7 bases and V 6 bases, and 9 bases lay outside the gene matches. This CDR3 is 16 amino acids long. The CDR3 protein is CASSGRTGGMNSPLHF. As DNA, the CDR3 is TGTGCCAGCAGCGGGAGGACAGGGGGGATGAATTCACCCCTCCACTTT. The entire variable domain, with the rest obtained from reference TRBV2 and TRBJ1-6, is as follows: EPEVTQTPSHQVTQMGQEVILRCVPISNHLYFYWYRQILGQKVEFLVSFYNNEISEKSEIFDDQFSVERPDGSNFTLKIRSTKLEDSAMYFCASSGRTGGMNSPLHFGNGTRLTVT.

This clonotype showed up many times. The chain employs TRBV7-2 and TRBJ2-7; a possible D gene is TRBD2 (5 bases). The CDR3 spans 15 residues. The germline V gene has CDR1 SGHTA and CDR2 FQGNSA. V was shortened by 5 bases and J by 3 bases, with 17 bases between the two germline ends. CDR3 bases: TGTGCCAGCAGCCCGTATCGGCTAGCAGGCTACGAGCAGTACTTC. It yields the protein CASSPYRLAGYEQYF.

This clonotype was seen repeatedly, ten times or more. The CDR3 DNA reads TGTGCCAGCAGACAGGACACCATTCAAGAGACCCAGTACTTC. It translates to CASRQDTIQETQYF. The V gene is TRBV7-2, the J gene TRBJ2-5, with a weak D call TRBD1 (5 bases). V was shortened by 6 bases and J by 2 bases, with 13 bases between the two germline ends. There are 14 residues in the CDR3. From germline, CDR1 is SGHTA and CDR2 FQGNSA.

On this clonotype: It may be a read error: a sequence one base away is much more abundant. The rearrangement uses TRBV20-1 and TRBJ2-1, with a tentative D call TRBD2 (5 bases). The V gene's germline CDR1 is DFQATT and CDR2 SNEGSKA (reference sequence). The CDR3 extends over 15 amino acids. V shed 0 bases and J shed 10 bases, with 19 bases lying between them. For the CDR3, the DNA is TGCAGTGCTAGAGATTCCGGACTGCGTGGCGACGAGCAGTTCTTC. Its translation: CSARDSGLRGDEQFF.

The J gene is TRBJ1-1, the V gene TRBV29-1, with a possible D match to TRBD1 (5 bases). Germline V gene data show CDR1 as SQVTM and CDR2 as ANQGSEA. The V and J ends lost 6 bases and 5 bases respectively, with 19 bases between them. The CDR3 has 14 residues. CDR3 in amino acids: CSVDGFGGGTEAFF. As DNA, the CDR3 is TGCAGCGTGGACGGGTTTGGGGGGGGGACTGAAGCTTTCTTT.

This clonotype has ten or more counts. The chain is built from TRBV18 and TRBJ1-4; D remains unclear. Germline assignment: CDR1 KGHSH and CDR2 LQKENI. There are 15 residues in the CDR3. With 3 bases removed from V and 8 bases from J, the gap between germline ends came to 16 bases. The CDR3 sequence is CASSPSHPTPEKLFF. DNA for the CDR3: TGTGCCAGCTCACCGTCACACCCCACACCCGAAAAACTGTTTTTT. Full variable domain (remainder filled in from reference TRBV18 and TRBJ1-4): NAGVMQNPRHLVRRRGQEARLRCSPMKGHSHVYWYRQLPEEGLKFMVYLQKENIIDESGMPKERFSAEFPKEGPSILRIQQVVRGDSAAYFCASSPSHPTPEKLFFGSGTQLSVL.

This clonotype showed up many times. This rearrangement joins TRBV29-1 to TRBJ1-5; D is unclear. Trimming took 4 bases from V and 6 from J, leaving 13 bases between them. Germline V CDR1 and CDR2: SQVTM, ANQGSEA. The CDR3 is made up of 13 amino acids. CDR3 in amino acids: CSVVAEAGQPQHF. Written as DNA, the CDR3 is TGCAGCGTTGTGGCGGAGGCGGGTCAGCCCCAGCATTTT.

This clonotype was observed at least ten times. This chain connects TRBV19 to TRBJ2-2; 7 nucleotides line up with TRBD1. V was pared by 3 bases and J by 1 base, with 2 bases of the junction left unmatched. CDR1 is LNHDA and CDR2 is SQIVND in the germline V gene (reference sequence). CDR3 length equals 15 residues. In DNA, the CDR3 is TGTGCCAGTAGTATTGGACAGGTGAACACCGGGGAGCTGTTTTTT. Its protein product is CASSIGQVNTGELFF.

The chain uses TRBV18 and TRBJ2-3, with 7 nucleotides matching TRBD2. CDR1 and CDR2 from the germline V gene are KGHSH and LQKENI. V lost 2 bases to trimming and J lost 3 bases; unmatched junction nucleotides: 5. The CDR3 has 15 residues. CDR3 loop: CASSPLRESTDTQYF. In DNA, the CDR3 is TGTGCCAGCTCACCATTGCGGGAGAGTACAGATACGCAGTATTTT.

This clonotype was observed many times. The genes are TRBV20-1 and TRBJ1-2, with D perhaps TRBD1 (5 bases). Trimming left V 6 bases short and J 8 bases short, with 28 bases between. The CDR3 is made up of 16 amino acids. Germline V gives CDR1 DFQATT, CDR2 SNEGSKA (reference sequence). The CDR3 bases are TGCAGTGCCCTGGCGGGGGGAAGTCAGTACCGTCAGGGCTACACCTTC. Protein: CSALAGGSQYRQGYTF.

This clonotype was detected only a few times. The chain combines TRBV6-4 with TRBJ2-6, with TRBD1 matching over 8 bases. This CDR3 is 15 amino acids long. The germline V gene has CDR1 MRHNA and CDR2 SNTAGT. After removal of 5 bases from V and 3 bases from J, the junction contained 3 bases not matched to a gene. The CDR3 DNA sequence: TGTGCCAGCAGTCCACAGGGGGGTGGGGCCAACGTCCTGACTTTC. This gives the protein CASSPQGGGANVLTF.

This clonotype showed up many times. The chain uses TRBV2 and TRBJ2-1, with 10 bases aligning to TRBD2. Germline loops: CDR1 SNHLY, CDR2 FYNNEI. V was clipped by 5 bases and J by 4 bases; unmatched bases: 5. The CDR3 totals 15 residues. The CDR3 bases are TGTGCCAGCAGTTGGACTAGCGGCTTTTACAATGAGCAGTTCTTC. Translated, it gives CASSWTSGFYNEQFF. Together with reference TRBV2 and TRBJ2-1, the CDR3 gives the full variable domain: EPEVTQTPSHQVTQMGQEVILRCVPISNHLYFYWYRQILGQKVEFLVSFYNNEISEKSEIFDDQFSVERPDGSNFTLKIRSTKLEDSAMYFCASSWTSGFYNEQFFGPGTRLTVL.

This clonotype was seen many times. This chain links TRBV5-1 with TRBJ2-1; no definite D call. This CDR3 contains 14 residues. Per the germline V gene, CDR1 is SGHRS and CDR2 is YFSETQ. Deletions cut 2 bases from V and 2 bases from J, with 8 bases between. CDR3 protein: CASSFDTAYNEQFF. CDR3 bases: TGCGCCAGCAGCTTTGACACCGCCTACAATGAGCAGTTCTTC. The whole variable domain, filled in from reference TRBV5-1 and TRBJ2-1, reads KAGVTQTPRYLIKTRGQQVTLSCSPISGHRSVSWYQQTPGQGLQFLFEYFSETQRNKGNFPGRFSGRQFSNSRSEMNVSTLELGDSALYLCASSFDTAYNEQFFGPGTRLTVL.

This clonotype was seen at least ten times. V usage is TRBV7-3 and J usage is TRBJ2-1; TRBD2 matches at 12 bases. CDR1 and CDR2 from the germline V gene are SGHTA and FQGTGA. This CDR3 is 17 amino acids long. Trimming removed 1 base from V and 10 bases from J; junction bases left unmatched: 11. CDR3 sequence: CASSLMGLAGPSREQFF. In nucleotides, the CDR3 is TGTGCCAGCAGCTTAATGGGACTAGCGGGCCCCAGCCGAGAGCAGTTCTTC.

At least ten counts were recorded for this clonotype. V gene TRBV7-2 combines with J gene TRBJ2-1; TRBD2 matches at 7 bases. The CDR3 runs 15 residues. After removal of 3 bases from V and 6 bases from J, the junction contained 8 bases not matched to a gene. Per germline, CDR1 SGHTA and CDR2 FQGNSA. Written as DNA, the CDR3 is TGTGCCAGCAGCTTGGGGACTAATCCCTCCAATGAGCAGTTCTTC. It yields the protein CASSLGTNPSNEQFF.

This clonotype showed up just a few times. This chain uses TRBV30 with TRBJ2-7; D gene uncertain. Germline V gene data show CDR1 as GTSNPN and CDR2 as SVGIG (reference sequence). CDR3 length: 16 amino acids. The germline V and J ends were trimmed by 3 bases and 6 bases, with 24 bases remaining between them. CDR3 DNA: TGTGCCTGGAGCTTTGTCTCGGGCCTTTCCTCCCTCGAGCAGTACTTC. This gives the protein CAWSFVSGLSSLEQYF.

J is TRBJ1-4 and V is TRBV6-4; D ambiguous. The CDR3 length is 14 residues. Looked up from germline, CDR1 is MRHNA and CDR2 is SNTAGT. The germline V and J ends were trimmed by 10 bases and 9 bases, with 21 bases remaining between them. The CDR3: CAIWTPVRMKKLFF. The CDR3 DNA follows: TGTGCCATCTGGACCCCGGTGAGGATGAAAAAACTGTTTTTT.